Shown below are 32 T cell receptor beta chains from a single sample sequenced in a study of blood T cell repertoires in COVID-19. Using immunoSEQ multiplex PCR, the repertoire was profiled, and TCRdb retains in-frame clones only, with some absent. Among roughly 42,000 clones listed, over 85% were seen once. Sample: peripheral blood. The receptors shown here come from a man aged 45-60 years with COVID-19, enrolled during active disease.

The J gene is TRBJ2-5, the V gene TRBV25-1, with D perhaps matching TRBD2 (5 bases). This CDR3 is built from 15 residues. Per the germline V gene, CDR1 is MGHDK and CDR2 is SYGVNS. The ends were cut back, 4 bases at V and 2 bases at J, with 14 bases in the middle. CDR3 loop: CASSVPWGAQETQYF. CDR3 DNA sequence: TGTGCCAGCAGTGTTCCATGGGGAGCTCAAGAGACCCAGTACTTC. The full variable domain, its missing parts supplied by reference TRBV25-1 and TRBJ2-5, is EADIYQTPRYLVIGTGKKITLECSQTMGHDKMYWYQQDPGMELHLIHYSYGVNSTEKGDLSSESTVSRIRTEHFPLTLESARPSHTSQYLCASSVPWGAQETQYFGPGTRLLVL.

The chain uses TRBV11-2 and TRBJ2-2; 8 bases are a match to TRBD1. This CDR3 comprises 15 residues. CDR1 is SGHAT, CDR2 FQNNGV, per germline. With V trimmed by 3 bases and J by 5 bases, 5 bases remained unmatched. DNA for the CDR3: TGTGCCAGCAGCTTCCGGACAGGGAGAACCGGGGAGCTGTTTTTT. Its protein product is CASSFRTGRTGELFF.

This chain joins TRBV29-1 and TRBJ1-5; 8 nucleotides agree with TRBD1. Germline CDR1 reads SQVTM; CDR2 reads ANQGSEA. V was clipped by 4 bases and J by 7 bases; unmatched bases: 6. The CDR3 has 13 residues. CDR3 sequence: CSVASDRGQPQHF. In DNA form, the CDR3 reads TGCAGCGTTGCCTCCGACAGGGGACAGCCCCAGCATTTT.

This clone was detected only a few times. The gene calls are TRBV6-5 and TRBJ2-7; the D gene is possibly TRBD1 (6 bases). Trimming removed 8 bases from V and 6 bases from J, with 17 bases in between. The germline V gene encodes CDR1 MNHEY and CDR2 SVGAGI. The CDR3 runs to 13 residues. In DNA, the CDR3 is TGTGCCAGCGGGTATAGGACAGCCACCGAGCAGTACTTC. Its protein is CASGYRTATEQYF.

This sequence joins TRBV10-3 and TRBJ2-5, with 8 nucleotides matching TRBD1. With V trimmed by 1 base and J by 4 bases, 11 bases remained unmatched. There are 17 residues in the CDR3. Germline assignment: CDR1 ENHRY and CDR2 SYGVKD. The CDR3 region is CAISEWGTGGDRETQYF. In DNA, the CDR3 is TGTGCCATCAGTGAGTGGGGGACAGGTGGGGATCGAGAGACCCAGTACTTC.

The CDR3 sequence: CASSVGGHPQYEQYF. The CDR3 DNA sequence: TGTGCCAGCAGCGTAGGCGGACACCCCCAGTACGAGCAGTACTTC. This rearrangement joins TRBV9 to TRBJ2-7, with D maybe TRBD1 (5 bases). This CDR3 spans 15 amino acids. V shed 0 bases and J shed 4 bases, with 14 bases lying between them. Germline V gene lookup returns CDR1 SGDLS and CDR2 YYNGEE.

This clone was seen only a few times. V is TRBV5-6 and J is TRBJ1-3; TRBD1 is a possible D gene (6 bases). Deletions cut 1 base from V and 4 bases from J, with 12 bases between. The germline V gene encodes CDR1 SGHDT and CDR2 YYEEEE. This CDR3 comprises 15 residues. The CDR3 DNA reads as TGTGCCAGCAGCTTGCTCGGCACAGGGGGAAACACCATATATTTT. It specifies CASSLLGTGGNTIYF.

The chain joins TRBV9 to TRBJ1-2; TRBD1 agrees at 9 bases. This CDR3 is 15 amino acids long. Looked up from germline, CDR1 is SGDLS and CDR2 is YYNGEE. J gave up 3 bases and V 3 bases, and 6 bases lay outside the gene matches. The CDR3 DNA is TGTGCCAGCAGCGGCGGACAGGGGATTGACTATGGCTACACCTTC. Translation: CASSGGQGIDYGYTF.

This rearrangement joins TRBV29-1 to TRBJ2-2; D not certain. The V gene lost 4 bases and the J gene lost 0 bases, with 3 bases spanning the gap. The CDR3 totals 12 residues. Germline values: CDR1 SQVTM, CDR2 ANQGSEA. DNA of the CDR3: TGCAGCGTTGGAGCGAACACCGGGGAGCTGTTTTTT. Its protein is CSVGANTGELFF.

The rearrangement joins TRBV19 to TRBJ1-5, with D maybe TRBD1 (5 bases). The V end was cut by 1 base, the J end by 7 bases, with 14 bases between. The length of the CDR3 is 15 residues. Germline V gene sequence: CDR1 LNHDA, CDR2 SQIVND (reference sequence). CDR3 residues: CASSIGRAGNQPQHF. The CDR3 DNA follows: TGTGCCAGTAGTATAGGAAGAGCAGGGAACCAGCCCCAGCATTTT.

The rearrangement uses TRBV19 and TRBJ2-5, with D possibly matching TRBD2 (6 bases). The CDR3 spans 13 residues. Trimming took 4 bases from V and 5 from J, leaving 11 bases between them. Germline CDR1 reads LNHDA; CDR2 reads SQIVND (reference sequence). The CDR3 loop reads CASSTGVRETQYF. CDR3 bases: TGTGCCAGTAGTACGGGAGTCCGGGAGACCCAGTACTTC. The full variable domain, rest sourced from reference TRBV19 and TRBJ2-5, is DGGITQSPKYLFRKEGQNVTLSCEQNLNHDAMYWYRQDPGQGLRLIYYSQIVNDFQKGDIAEGYSVSREKKESFPLTVTSAQKNPTAFYLCASSTGVRETQYFGPGTRLLVL.

The chain has TRBV7-9 and TRBJ2-1; 10 nucleotides agree with TRBD2. Germline assignment: CDR1 SEHNR and CDR2 FQNEAQ (reference sequence). CDR3 length: 18 amino acids. The trim removed 5 bases at V and 3 bases at J, leaving 13 bases unmatched. This CDR3 is CASSPSGRLAGLYNEQFF. The CDR3 DNA reads TGTGCCAGCAGCCCCTCGGGCCGACTAGCGGGTCTCTACAATGAGCAGTTCTTC.

The chain has TRBV27 and TRBJ1-5; no clear D. Germline values: CDR1 MNHEY, CDR2 SMNVEV (reference sequence). The CDR3 covers 15 residues. The V and J ends lost 2 bases and 2 bases respectively, with 10 bases between them. The CDR3 here is CASSLGPGRNQPQHF. The DNA for the CDR3 is TGTGCCAGCAGTTTAGGTCCAGGCCGCAATCAGCCCCAGCATTTT.

The chain combines TRBV20-1 with TRBJ2-3; the match to TRBD1 covers 11 bases. The CDR3 runs 15 residues. Trimming at V came to 3 bases and at J to 3 bases, leaving 5 bases not matched to a gene. CDR1 DFQATT and CDR2 SNEGSKA come from the germline V gene (reference sequence). CDR3 amino acids: CSASGDRGATDTQYF. CDR3 bases: TGCAGTGCTAGTGGGGACAGGGGGGCTACAGATACGCAGTATTTT.

The chain is built from TRBV29-1 and TRBJ2-7; 11 bases match TRBD2. The CDR3 is made up of 15 amino acids. Germline lookup yields CDR1 SQVTM and CDR2 ANQGSEA. Trimming removed 1 base from V and 3 bases from J; junction bases left unmatched: 5. The chain's CDR3 is CSVEGSGTSGYEQYF. The CDR3 region has the DNA TGCAGCGTTGAAGGGAGTGGGACTAGCGGCTACGAGCAGTACTTC.

The V gene is TRBV6-1, the J gene TRBJ2-6, with no clear D. CDR3 length equals 17 residues. Germline V gene sequence: CDR1 MNHNS, CDR2 SASEGT. The V end lost 4 bases, the J end lost 1 base, and 14 bases lay between the germline ends. CDR3 region: CASSAINTGSGANVLTF. Here the CDR3 DNA reads TGTGCCAGCAGTGCGATAAATACGGGTTCTGGGGCCAACGTCCTGACTTTC.

The V and J genes are TRBV4-1 and TRBJ2-3; D gene uncertain. Trimming took 3 bases from V and 0 from J, leaving 10 bases between them. This CDR3 comprises 15 residues. Per germline, CDR1 MGHRA and CDR2 YSYEKL. The CDR3 here is CASSHPWRSTDTQYF. As DNA, the CDR3 is TGCGCCAGCAGCCACCCCTGGCGGAGCACAGATACGCAGTATTTT.

The gene calls are TRBV7-9 and TRBJ2-1; 10 bases match TRBD1. V was pared by 1 base and J by 2 bases, with 2 bases of the junction left unmatched. The CDR3 sequence is 16 residues long. Germline-derived CDR1 and CDR2 are SEHNR and FQNEAQ (reference sequence). The CDR3 spells CASSLGQGATYNEQFF. The CDR3 DNA sequence: TGTGCCAGCAGCTTAGGACAGGGGGCTACCTACAATGAGCAGTTCTTC.

CDR3 bases: TGTGCCAGCAGTTTGGGACTAGCCACAGATACGCAGTATTTT. Translating it yields CASSLGLATDTQYF. V usage is TRBV6-6 and J usage is TRBJ2-3; TRBD2 aligns across 9 bases. This CDR3 contains 14 residues. Looked up from germline, CDR1 is MNHNY and CDR2 is SVGAGI (reference sequence). The V segment lost 4 bases and the J segment 2 bases; nucleotides outside the gene matches: 1.

As for this clone: Different DNA sequences within this sample yield the same CDR3. The V gene is TRBV19, the J gene TRBJ2-7; unclear D gene. V was trimmed by 5 bases and J by 2 bases, leaving 4 bases between them. Germline-derived CDR1 and CDR2 are LNHDA and SQIVND (reference sequence). This CDR3 region has 11 residues. In DNA form, the CDR3 reads TGTGCCAGTAGTTCAGCCTACGAGCAGTACTTC. Residues: CASSSAYEQYF.

The rearrangement joins TRBV10-3 to TRBJ2-1, with D hard to call. The length of the CDR3 is 13 residues. V lost 3 bases and J 4 bases, leaving 7 bases between the germline ends. Germline CDR1 ENHRY, CDR2 SYGVKD. Here the CDR3 reads CAISEEVYNEQFF. In DNA form, the CDR3 reads TGTGCCATCAGTGAAGAGGTATACAATGAGCAGTTCTTC.

V and J are TRBV5-1 and TRBJ2-7, with D maybe TRBD1 (5 bases). CDR1 and CDR2 from the germline V gene are SGHRS and YFSETQ. Trimming stripped 4 bases from V and 2 bases from J, with 10 bases between. CDR3 length equals 13 residues. CDR3 amino acids: CASSAGITYEQYF. The CDR3 bases are TGCGCCAGCAGCGCAGGGATTACCTACGAGCAGTACTTC.

This chain links TRBV19 with TRBJ1-3, with D hard to call. The CDR3 contains 12 residues. From germline, CDR1 is LNHDA and CDR2 SQIVND (reference sequence). V lost 7 bases and J lost 4, with 8 bases in between. The chain's CDR3 is CASTRAGNTIYF. Here the CDR3 DNA reads TGTGCCAGTACGAGAGCGGGAAACACCATATATTTT.

The chain is built from TRBV7-2 and TRBJ2-1, with 11 bases fitting TRBD2. The CDR3 sequence is 15 residues long. Looked up from germline, CDR1 is SGHTA and CDR2 is FQGNSA. J was trimmed by 7 bases and V by 4 bases; bases with no gene match: 6. CDR3 nucleotide sequence: TGTGCCAGCAGCTCGACTAGCGGGATTGGGAATGAGCAGTTCTTC. Amino acids: CASSSTSGIGNEQFF.

This clone is a singleton in its sample. The rearrangement uses TRBV7-2 and TRBJ1-1, with 8 positions matching TRBD1. The ends lost 5 bases at V and 3 bases at J; junction bases unmatched: 5. The CDR3 sequence is 14 residues long. Germline V gene data show CDR1 as SGHTA and CDR2 as FQGNSA. The CDR3 loop is CASSPQGAHTEAFF. The CDR3 DNA sequence: TGTGCCAGCAGCCCTCAGGGGGCCCACACTGAAGCTTTCTTT.

This chain joins TRBV29-1 and TRBJ2-1, with D hard to call. This CDR3 contains 12 residues. The V gene's germline CDR1 is SQVTM and CDR2 ANQGSEA. Between the trimmed V and J ends, which lost 3 bases and 7 bases, there was a span of 10 bases. The CDR3 spells CSVDKQSNEQFF. CDR3 DNA: TGCAGCGTTGATAAACAATCAAATGAGCAGTTCTTC.

The rearrangement links TRBV5-4 to TRBJ2-2; D perhaps matches TRBD2 (5 bases). This CDR3 comprises 14 residues. The V gene's germline CDR1 is SGHNT and CDR2 YYREEE (reference sequence). V was shortened by 3 bases and J by 3 bases, with 9 bases between the two germline ends. CDR3: CASSYRDHTGELFF. CDR3 bases: TGTGCCAGCAGCTACCGGGATCACACCGGGGAGCTGTTTTTT.

The V call is TRBV9, the J call TRBJ2-1, with D perhaps TRBD1 (6 bases). The germline CDR1 and CDR2 sequences are SGDLS and YYNGEE. With 4 bases removed from V and 4 bases from J, the gap between germline ends came to 12 bases. CDR3 length: 14 amino acids. The CDR3 DNA follows: TGTGCCAGCAGCCCACGGACAGTATACAATGAGCAGTTCTTC. The encoded protein is CASSPRTVYNEQFF.

The gene calls are TRBV13 and TRBJ2-3; maybe TRBD2 (6 bases). CDR1 is PRHDT, CDR2 FYEKMQ, per germline (reference sequence). V shed 3 bases and J shed 8 bases, with 9 bases lying between them. This CDR3 has 12 amino acids. Here the CDR3 DNA reads TGTGCCAGCAGCTTGGGAGGTTTTACGCAGTATTTT. Its protein is CASSLGGFTQYF.

The V and J genes are TRBV30 and TRBJ1-1; TRBD1 is a possible D gene (6 bases). The CDR3 is 13 residues long. V was trimmed by 0 bases and J by 5 bases, leaving 10 bases between them. CDR1 is GTSNPN and CDR2 is SVGIG in the germline V gene (reference sequence). The CDR3 is CAWSVGGNTEAFF. In DNA, the CDR3 is TGTGCCTGGAGTGTAGGGGGAAATACTGAAGCTTTCTTT.

The chain couples TRBV5-1 to TRBJ1-2, with 8 nucleotides matching TRBD1. The CDR3 consists of 14 residues. Trimming at V came to 0 bases and at J to 4 bases, leaving 2 bases not matched to a gene. Germline V gives CDR1 SGHRS, CDR2 YFSETQ. CDR3 nucleotide sequence: TGCGCCAGCAGCTTGGAGACAGGGGCCTATGGCTACACCTTC. It specifies CASSLETGAYGYTF.

The chain couples TRBV4-1 to TRBJ1-5; TRBD1 agrees at 9 bases. The CDR3 sequence is 18 residues long. Looked up from germline, CDR1 is MGHRA and CDR2 is YSYEKL. J was trimmed by 1 base and V by 2 bases; bases with no gene match: 9. CDR3 amino acids: CASSQLLLGQGSNQPQHF. Here the CDR3 DNA reads TGCGCCAGCAGCCAACTCCTGTTGGGACAGGGAAGCAATCAGCCCCAGCATTTT.